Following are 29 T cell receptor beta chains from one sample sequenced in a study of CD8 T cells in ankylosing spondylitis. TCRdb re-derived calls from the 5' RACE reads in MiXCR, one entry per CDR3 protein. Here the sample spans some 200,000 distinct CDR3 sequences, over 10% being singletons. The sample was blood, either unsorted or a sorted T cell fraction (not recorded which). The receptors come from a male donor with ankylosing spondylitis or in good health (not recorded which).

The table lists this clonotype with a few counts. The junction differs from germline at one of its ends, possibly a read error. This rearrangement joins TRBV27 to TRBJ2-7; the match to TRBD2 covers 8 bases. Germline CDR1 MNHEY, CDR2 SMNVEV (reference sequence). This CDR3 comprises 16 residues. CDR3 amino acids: CASSLSWLAGSYEQYF. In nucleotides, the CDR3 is TGTGCCAGCAGTCTATCGTGGCTAGCGGGTTCCTACGAGCAGTACTTC.

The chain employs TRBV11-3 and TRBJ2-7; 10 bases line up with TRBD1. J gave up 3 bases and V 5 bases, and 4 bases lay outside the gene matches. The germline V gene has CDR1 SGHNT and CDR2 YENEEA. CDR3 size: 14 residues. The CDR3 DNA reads TGTGCCAGCAGCAACCGGGACAGGGGCTACGAGCAGTACTTC. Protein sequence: CASSNRDRGYEQYF.

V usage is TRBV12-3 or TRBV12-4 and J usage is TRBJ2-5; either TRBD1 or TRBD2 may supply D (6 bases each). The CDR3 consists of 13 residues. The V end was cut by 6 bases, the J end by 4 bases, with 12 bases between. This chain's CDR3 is CASRAGGPETQYF. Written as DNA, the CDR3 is TGTGCCAGCAGGGCTGGGGGGCCAGAGACCCAGTACTTC.

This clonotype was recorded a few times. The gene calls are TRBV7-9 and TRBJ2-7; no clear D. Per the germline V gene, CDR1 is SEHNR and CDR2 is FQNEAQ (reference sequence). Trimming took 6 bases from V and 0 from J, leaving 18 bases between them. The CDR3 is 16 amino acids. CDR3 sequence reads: CASSSPSGIDSYEQYF. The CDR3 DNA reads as TGTGCCAGCAGTAGCCCGAGTGGTATCGACTCCTACGAGCAGTACTTC.

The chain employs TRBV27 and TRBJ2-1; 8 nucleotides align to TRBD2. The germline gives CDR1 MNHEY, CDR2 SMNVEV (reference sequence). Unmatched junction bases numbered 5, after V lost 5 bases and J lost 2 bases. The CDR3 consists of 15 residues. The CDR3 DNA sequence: TGTGCCAGCAGTCCTGCGGGAGGACCCTACAATGAGCAGTTCTTC. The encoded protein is CASSPAGGPYNEQFF.

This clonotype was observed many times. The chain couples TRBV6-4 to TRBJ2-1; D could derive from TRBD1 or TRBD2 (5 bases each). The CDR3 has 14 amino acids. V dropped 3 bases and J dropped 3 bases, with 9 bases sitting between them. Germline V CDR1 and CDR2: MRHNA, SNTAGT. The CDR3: CASSERDGYNEQFF. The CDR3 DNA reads TGTGCCAGCAGTGAGAGGGACGGCTACAATGAGCAGTTCTTC.

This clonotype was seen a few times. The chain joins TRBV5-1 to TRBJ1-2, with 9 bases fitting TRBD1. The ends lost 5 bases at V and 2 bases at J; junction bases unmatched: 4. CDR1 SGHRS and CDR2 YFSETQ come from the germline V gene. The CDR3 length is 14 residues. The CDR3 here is CASSIGQGNYGYTF. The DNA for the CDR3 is TGCGCCAGCAGTATCGGACAGGGGAACTATGGCTACACCTTC. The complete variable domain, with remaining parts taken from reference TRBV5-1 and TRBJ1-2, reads KAGVTQTPRYLIKTRGQQVTLSCSPISGHRSVSWYQQTPGQGLQFLFEYFSETQRNKGNFPGRFSGRQFSNSRSEMNVSTLELGDSALYLCASSIGQGNYGYTFGSGTRLTVV.

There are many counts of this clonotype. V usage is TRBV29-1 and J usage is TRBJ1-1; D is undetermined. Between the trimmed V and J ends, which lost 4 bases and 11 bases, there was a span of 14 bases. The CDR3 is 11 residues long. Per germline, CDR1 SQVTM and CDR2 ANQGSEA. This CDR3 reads CSVGDGRSAFF. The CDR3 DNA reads TGCAGCGTTGGGGATGGGAGGTCGGCTTTCTTT. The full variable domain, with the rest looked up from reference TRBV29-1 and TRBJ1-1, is SAVISQKPSRDICQRGTSLTIQCQVDSQVTMMFWYRQQPGQSLTLIATANQGSEATYESGFVIDKFPISRPNLTFSTLTVSNMSPEDSSIYLCSVGDGRSAFFGQGTRLTVV.

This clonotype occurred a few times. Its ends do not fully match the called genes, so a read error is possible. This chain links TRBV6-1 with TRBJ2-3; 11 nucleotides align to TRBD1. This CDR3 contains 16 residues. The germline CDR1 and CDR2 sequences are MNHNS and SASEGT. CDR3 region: CATLPGQGDSTDAQYF. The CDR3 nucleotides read TGTGCCACCCTTCCGGGACAGGGGGACTCCACAGATGCGCAGTATTTT.

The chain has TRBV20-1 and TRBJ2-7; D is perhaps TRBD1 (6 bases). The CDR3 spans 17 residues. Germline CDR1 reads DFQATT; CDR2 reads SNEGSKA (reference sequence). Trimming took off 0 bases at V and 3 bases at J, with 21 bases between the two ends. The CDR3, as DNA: TGCAGTGCTAGAGAATTTACAAGGGGACACGACAGCTACGAGCAGTACTTC. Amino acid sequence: CSAREFTRGHDSYEQYF.

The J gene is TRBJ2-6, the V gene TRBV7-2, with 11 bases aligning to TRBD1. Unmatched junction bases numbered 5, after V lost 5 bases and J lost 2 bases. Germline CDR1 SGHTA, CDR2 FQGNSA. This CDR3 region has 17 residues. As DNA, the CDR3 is TGTGCCAGCAGCCTCGGACAGGGGGCACCTGGGGCCAACGTCCTGACTTTC. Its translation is CASSLGQGAPGANVLTF.

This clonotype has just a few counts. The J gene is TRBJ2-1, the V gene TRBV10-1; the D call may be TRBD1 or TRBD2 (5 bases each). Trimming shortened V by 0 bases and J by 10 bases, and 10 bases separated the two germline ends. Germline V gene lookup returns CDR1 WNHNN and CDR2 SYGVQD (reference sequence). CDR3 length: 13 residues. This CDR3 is CASSESGEHEQFF. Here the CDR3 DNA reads TGCGCCAGCAGTGAGTCGGGGGAGCACGAGCAGTTCTTC.

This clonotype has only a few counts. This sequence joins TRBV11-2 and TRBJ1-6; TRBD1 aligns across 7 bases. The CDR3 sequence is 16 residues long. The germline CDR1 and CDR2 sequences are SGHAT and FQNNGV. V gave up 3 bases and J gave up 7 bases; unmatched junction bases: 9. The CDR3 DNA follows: TGTGCCAGCAGCTTCCGACAGGGTCTTGAGAATTCACCCCTCCACTTT. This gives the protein CASSFRQGLENSPLHF.

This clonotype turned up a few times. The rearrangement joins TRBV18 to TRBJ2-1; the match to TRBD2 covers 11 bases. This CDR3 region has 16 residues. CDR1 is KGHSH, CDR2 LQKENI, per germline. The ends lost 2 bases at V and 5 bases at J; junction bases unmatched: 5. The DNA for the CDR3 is TGTGCCAGCTCACCATGGGCTAGCGGGAGGAACAATGAGCAGTTCTTC. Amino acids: CASSPWASGRNNEQFF.

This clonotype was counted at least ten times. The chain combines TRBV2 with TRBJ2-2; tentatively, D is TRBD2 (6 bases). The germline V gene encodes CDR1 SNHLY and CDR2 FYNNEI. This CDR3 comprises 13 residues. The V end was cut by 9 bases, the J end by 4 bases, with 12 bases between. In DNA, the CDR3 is TGTGCCAGGGGGGATAGCGGCACCGGGGAGCTGTTTTTT. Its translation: CARGDSGTGELFF.

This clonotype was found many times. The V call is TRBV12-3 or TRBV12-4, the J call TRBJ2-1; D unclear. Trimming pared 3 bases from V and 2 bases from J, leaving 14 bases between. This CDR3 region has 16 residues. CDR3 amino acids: CASSFTPPIAYNEQFF. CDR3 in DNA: TGTGCCAGCAGTTTTACCCCCCCCATTGCCTACAATGAGCAGTTCTTC.

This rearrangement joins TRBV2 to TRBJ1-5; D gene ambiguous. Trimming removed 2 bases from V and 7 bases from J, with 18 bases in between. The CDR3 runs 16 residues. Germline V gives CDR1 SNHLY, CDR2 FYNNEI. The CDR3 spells CASSELTSVNLQPQHF. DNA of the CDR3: TGTGCCAGCAGTGAATTGACAAGCGTTAACCTACAGCCCCAGCATTTT.

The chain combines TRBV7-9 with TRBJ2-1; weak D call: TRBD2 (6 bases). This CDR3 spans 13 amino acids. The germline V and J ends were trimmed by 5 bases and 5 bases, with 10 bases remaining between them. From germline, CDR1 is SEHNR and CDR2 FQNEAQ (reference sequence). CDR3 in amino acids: CASSQTGDNEQFF. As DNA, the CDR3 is TGTGCCAGCAGCCAGACGGGGGACAATGAGCAGTTCTTC.

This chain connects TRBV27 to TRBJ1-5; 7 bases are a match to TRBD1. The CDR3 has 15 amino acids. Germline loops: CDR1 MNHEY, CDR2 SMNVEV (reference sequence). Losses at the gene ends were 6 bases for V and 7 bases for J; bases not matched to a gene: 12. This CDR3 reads CASSPDRERGQPQHF. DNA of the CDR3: TGTGCCAGCAGCCCAGACAGGGAAAGGGGACAGCCCCAGCATTTT.

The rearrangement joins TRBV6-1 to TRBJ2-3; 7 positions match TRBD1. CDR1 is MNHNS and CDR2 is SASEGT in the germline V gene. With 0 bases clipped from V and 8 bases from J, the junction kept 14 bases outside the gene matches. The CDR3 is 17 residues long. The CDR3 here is CASSEANPGQWASTQYF. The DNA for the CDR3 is TGTGCCAGCAGTGAAGCGAATCCGGGACAGTGGGCAAGTACGCAGTATTTT.

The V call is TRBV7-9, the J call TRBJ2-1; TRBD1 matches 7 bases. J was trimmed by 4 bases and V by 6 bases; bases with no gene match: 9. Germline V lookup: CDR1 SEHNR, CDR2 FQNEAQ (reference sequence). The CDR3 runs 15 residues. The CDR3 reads CASSYSGTEYNEQFF. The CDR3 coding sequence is TGTGCCAGCAGTTATTCCGGGACAGAATACAATGAGCAGTTCTTC.

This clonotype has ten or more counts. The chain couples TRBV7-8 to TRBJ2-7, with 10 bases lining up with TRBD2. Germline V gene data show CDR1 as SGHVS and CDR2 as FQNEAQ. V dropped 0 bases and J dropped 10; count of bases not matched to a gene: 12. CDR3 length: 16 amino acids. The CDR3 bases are TGTGCCAGCAGCTTAGCTTACGGGAAAAGCGGGAGGGCCCAGTACTTC. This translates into CASSLAYGKSGRAQYF.

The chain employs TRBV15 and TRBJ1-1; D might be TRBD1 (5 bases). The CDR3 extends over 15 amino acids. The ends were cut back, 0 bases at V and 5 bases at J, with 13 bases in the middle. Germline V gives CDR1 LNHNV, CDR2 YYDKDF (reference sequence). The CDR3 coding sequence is TGTGCCACCAGCAGAGATAAGCAGGGTTCTACTGAAGCTTTCTTT. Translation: CATSRDKQGSTEAFF.

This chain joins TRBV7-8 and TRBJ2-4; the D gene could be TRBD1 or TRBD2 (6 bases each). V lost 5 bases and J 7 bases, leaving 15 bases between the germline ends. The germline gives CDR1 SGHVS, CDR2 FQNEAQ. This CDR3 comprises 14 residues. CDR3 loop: CASSPALGGNIQYF. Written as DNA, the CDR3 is TGTGCCAGCAGCCCCGCGCTAGGGGGGAACATTCAGTACTTC.

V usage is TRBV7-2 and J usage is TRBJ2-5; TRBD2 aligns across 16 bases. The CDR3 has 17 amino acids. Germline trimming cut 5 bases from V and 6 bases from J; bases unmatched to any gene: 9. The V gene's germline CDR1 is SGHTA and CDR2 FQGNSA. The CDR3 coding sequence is TGTGCCAGCAGCCCGGGACTAGCGGGGGGGTTCGCACAGACCCAGTACTTC. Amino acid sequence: CASSPGLAGGFAQTQYF.

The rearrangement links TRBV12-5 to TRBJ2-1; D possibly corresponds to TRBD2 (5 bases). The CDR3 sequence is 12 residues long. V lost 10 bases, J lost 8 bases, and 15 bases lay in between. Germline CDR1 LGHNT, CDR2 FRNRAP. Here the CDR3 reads CATKRENHEQFF. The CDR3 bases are TGTGCTACGAAGAGGGAGAACCATGAGCAGTTCTTC.

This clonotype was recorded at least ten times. As DNA, the CDR3 is TGTGCTAGTGGCTCCGGAGACAGGGAATGGGAGCAGTTCTTC. Residues: CASGSGDREWEQFF. V gene TRBV12-5 combines with J gene TRBJ2-1, with TRBD1 matching 7 bases. With 6 bases clipped from V and 10 bases from J, the junction kept 12 bases outside the gene matches. The CDR3 is made up of 14 amino acids. Per germline, CDR1 LGHNT and CDR2 FRNRAP.

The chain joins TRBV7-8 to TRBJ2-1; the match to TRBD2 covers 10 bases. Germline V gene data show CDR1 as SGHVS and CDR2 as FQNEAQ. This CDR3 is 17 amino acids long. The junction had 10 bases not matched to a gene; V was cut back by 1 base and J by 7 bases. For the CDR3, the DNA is TGTGCCAGCAGCTTAGATCGAGCGGGAGGGCCGGGGAATGAGCAGTTCTTC. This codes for CASSLDRAGGPGNEQFF.

CDR3 sequence reads: CASSGGEINEAFF. As DNA, the CDR3 is TGTGCCAGCTCAGGGGGAGAAATAAATGAAGCTTTCTTT. This chain links TRBV18 with TRBJ1-1, with a weak D call TRBD1 (5 bases). V was trimmed by 5 bases and J by 7 bases, leaving 14 bases between them. The CDR3 contains 13 residues. Germline loops: CDR1 KGHSH, CDR2 LQKENI.